A single sample is the source of the 32 T cell receptor beta chains below, sequenced in a study of T cell responses to AZD1222 COVID-19 vaccine listed by TCRdb under 2021. Preparation of the library involved the immunoSEQ multiplex PCR assay. The immuneACCESS repertoire file appears here via TCRdb, limited to in-frame rearrangements. These files lack a portion of the clones; in checked studies, under half of the deficit traces to unresolved V genes, and the cause of the others is not known. The sample has about 42,000 clones on record, approximately 90% of them singletons. The top ten clones comprise roughly 25% of the sample. The sample's time point label, decoded: about 28 days (+/-7) after the second vaccine dose. Specimen: peripheral blood, collected 28 days after the second AZD1222 dose. Receptor source: an adult who received the AZD1222 COVID-19 vaccine.

For the CDR3, the DNA is TGTGCCAGCAGCTTAGGTGGAGGGACTAGCGGGAGATGGAGTACAGATACGCAGTATTTT. This codes for CASSLGGGTSGRWSTDTQYF. The V call is TRBV7-8, the J call TRBJ2-3; TRBD2 matches at 14 bases. Germline-derived CDR1 and CDR2 are SGHVS and FQNEAQ. The ends lost 1 base at V and 3 bases at J; junction bases unmatched: 12. The CDR3 has 20 amino acids.

The J gene is TRBJ2-1, the V gene TRBV27; D could derive from TRBD1 or TRBD2 (5 bases each). The germline CDR1 and CDR2 sequences are MNHEY and SMNVEV (reference sequence). Deletions cut 5 bases from V and 4 bases from J, with 12 bases between. The CDR3 extends over 14 amino acids. For the CDR3, the DNA is TGTGCCAGCAGTCTAGGGACCGGATACAATGAGCAGTTCTTC. Translation: CASSLGTGYNEQFF.

The chain has TRBV21-1 and TRBJ1-5; the DNA was not used to check the table's D call, TRBD1. TRBV21-1 is marked as a pseudogene. The CDR3 covers 19 residues. As DNA, the CDR3 is TGTGCCAGCAGCTCACGTCGCGTTTTAGGTACAGGGCCCTGTCAGCCCCAGCATTTT. It specifies CASSSRRVLGTGPCQPQHF.

This clone was counted once. Here the CDR3 omits its conserved ending phenylalanine or tryptophan, so a read error is the likely source. No DNA is shown, since the ends of the CDR3 on it are uncertain; the CDR3 is the one TCRdb lists. The chain has TRBV20-1 and TRBJ1-2; the table assigns TRBD1, which was not confirmed against the DNA. The CDR3 length equals 11 residues, ends included. CDR1 and CDR2 from the germline V gene are DFQATT and SNEGSKA (reference sequence). Here the CDR3 reads CSARDRQEFLV.

The rearrangement uses TRBV9 and TRBJ2-2; 13 nucleotides match TRBD2. Germline CDR1 reads SGDLS; CDR2 reads YYNGEE. V gave up 4 bases and J gave up 2 bases; unmatched junction bases: 8. CDR3 length equals 18 residues. The CDR3 nucleotides read TGTGCCAGCAGCTCCCGGACTAGCGGGAGTTTCAACACCGGGGAGCTGTTTTTT. This encodes CASSSRTSGSFNTGELFF. Filled out from reference TRBV9 and TRBJ2-2, the complete variable domain reads DSGVTQTPKHLITATGQRVTLRCSPRSGDLSVYWYQQSLDQGLQFLIQYYNGEERAKGNILERFSAQQFPDLHSELNLSSLELGDSALYFCASSSRTSGSFNTGELFFGEGSRLTVL.

V usage is TRBV30 and J usage is TRBJ1-2, with D maybe TRBD1 (6 bases). Germline CDR1 is GTSNPN and CDR2 is SVGIG (reference sequence). V was cut by 8 bases and J by 8 bases, with 21 bases left in between. The CDR3 has 13 amino acids. CDR3 in amino acids: CASSRGGGSGYTF. CDR3 nucleotide sequence: TGTGCCAGTTCTAGGGGGGGAGGAAGCGGCTACACCTTC.

The chain carries TRBV19 and TRBJ1-1, with D perhaps TRBD1 (5 bases). Germline CDR1 is LNHDA and CDR2 is SQIVND (reference sequence). V lost 3 bases and J lost 10, with 15 bases in between. The CDR3 length is 13 residues. In DNA form, the CDR3 reads TGTGCCAGTAGTATCGGTCAGGGCCGGGGAGCTTTCTTT. Its translation: CASSIGQGRGAFF.

The chain couples TRBV6-5 to TRBJ2-3, with D possibly matching TRBD1 (6 bases). Between the trimmed V and J ends, which lost 2 bases and 0 bases, there was a span of 6 bases. The CDR3 runs 14 residues. Germline loops: CDR1 MNHEY, CDR2 SVGAGI. CDR3 DNA: TGTGCCAGCAGTTACACAGGGAGCACAGATACGCAGTATTTT. Translation gives CASSYTGSTDTQYF.

A few counts support this clone. V usage is TRBV20-1 and J usage is TRBJ2-7; D gene unclear. Germline-derived CDR1 and CDR2 are DFQATT and SNEGSKA (reference sequence). The CDR3 spans 11 residues. The V gene lost 3 bases and the J gene lost 4 bases, with 7 bases spanning the gap. The CDR3 protein is CSARAEYEQYF. The DNA for the CDR3 is TGCAGTGCTAGGGCAGAATACGAGCAGTACTTC.

The genes are TRBV7-2 and TRBJ2-7; possibly TRBD1 for D (6 bases). The germline CDR1 and CDR2 sequences are SGHTA and FQGNSA. This CDR3 has 14 residues. With 5 bases removed from V and 5 bases from J, the gap between germline ends came to 16 bases. The CDR3 sequence: CASSPGQGFHEQYF. The CDR3 nucleotides are TGTGCCAGCAGCCCCGGGCAGGGGTTCCACGAGCAGTACTTC.

The rearrangement links TRBV18 to TRBJ2-3; D perhaps matches TRBD1 (5 bases). The CDR3 has 15 amino acids. Germline V gene sequence: CDR1 KGHSH, CDR2 LQKENI. V gave up 4 bases and J gave up 4 bases, with 15 bases separating them. CDR3 sequence reads: CASSRTEGVADTQYF. DNA of the CDR3: TGTGCCAGCTCACGCACGGAAGGGGTGGCAGATACGCAGTATTTT.

This clone is a singleton in its sample. The chain has TRBV19 and TRBJ2-2; the match to TRBD1 covers 9 bases. V was clipped by 7 bases and J by 7 bases; unmatched bases: 13. This CDR3 is 16 amino acids long. Germline loops: CDR1 LNHDA, CDR2 SQIVND (reference sequence). The CDR3 spells CASTPGTGGLGGELFF. The CDR3 nucleotides read TGTGCCAGTACCCCGGGTACAGGGGGCCTTGGCGGGGAGCTGTTTTTT.

The chain couples TRBV5-6 to TRBJ1-2; TRBD1 agrees at 10 bases. V lost 5 bases, J lost 4 bases, and 5 bases stayed unmatched. CDR3 length equals 14 residues. Germline CDR1 SGHDT, CDR2 YYEEEE. The CDR3 loop is CASSRQGAFYGYTF. CDR3 DNA: TGTGCCAGCAGTAGACAGGGGGCCTTCTATGGCTACACCTTC. The variable domain in full, completed from reference TRBV5-6 and TRBJ1-2, reads DAGVTQSPTHLIKTRGQQVTLRCSPKSGHDTVSWYQQALGQGPQFIFQYYEEEERQRGNFPDRFSGHQFPNYSSELNVNALLLGDSALYLCASSRQGAFYGYTFGSGTRLTVV.

This clone occurred once. The chain carries TRBV28 and TRBJ1-2, with TRBD1 matching 8 bases. Germline V gene lookup returns CDR1 MDHEN and CDR2 SYDVKM. The V gene end was trimmed by 5 bases and the J gene end by 1 base; junction bases not matched to a gene: 3. CDR3 length equals 14 residues. The CDR3 DNA sequence: TGTGCCAGCAGTGGGACAGGAAATAACTATGGCTACACCTTC. Its protein is CASSGTGNNYGYTF.

The rearrangement uses TRBV6-1 and TRBJ2-7; D is unclear. The CDR3 loop spans 11 amino acids. Germline V gene data show CDR1 as MNHNS and CDR2 as SASEGT. Trimming stripped 0 bases from V and 7 bases from J, with 4 bases between. CDR3 sequence: CASSEAREQYF. The CDR3 DNA sequence: TGTGCCAGCAGTGAAGCGCGGGAGCAGTACTTC.

The V and J genes are TRBV27 and TRBJ2-2; a weak D match, TRBD2 (5 bases). This CDR3 contains 12 residues. CDR1 and CDR2 from the germline V gene are MNHEY and SMNVEV (reference sequence). With 11 bases removed from V and 4 bases from J, the gap between germline ends came to 11 bases. The CDR3 bases are TGTGCCTCTCGGGAAACCACCGGGGAGCTGTTTTTT. It specifies CASRETTGELFF.

This chain joins TRBV29-1 and TRBJ1-1; TRBD1 agrees at 8 bases. In germline, CDR1 is SQVTM, CDR2 ANQGSEA. This CDR3 comprises 15 residues. The V segment lost 4 bases and the J segment 2 bases; nucleotides outside the gene matches: 9. The CDR3 DNA reads as TGCAGCGTTGGAAGTGGACAGGGAAAAAACACTGAAGCTTTCTTT. Encoded protein: CSVGSGQGKNTEAFF.

J is TRBJ1-5 and V is TRBV18; D call uncertain. CDR1 KGHSH and CDR2 LQKENI come from the germline V gene. The length of the CDR3 is 17 residues. Trimming took off 4 bases at V and 0 bases at J, with 16 bases between the two ends. This chain's CDR3 is CASSLETMLYSNQPQHF. DNA of the CDR3: TGTGCCAGCTCACTCGAAACCATGCTTTATAGCAATCAGCCCCAGCATTTT.

The chain uses TRBV6-5 and TRBJ2-7; a possible D gene is TRBD1 (5 bases). CDR3 length: 14 amino acids. The germline gives CDR1 MNHEY, CDR2 SVGAGI. V was shortened by 1 base and J by 2 bases, with 9 bases between the two germline ends. For the CDR3, the DNA is TGTGCCAGCAGTTACTGGGGCCGCACCTACGAGCAGTACTTC. This translates into CASSYWGRTYEQYF.

The J gene is TRBJ2-7, the V gene TRBV7-3; D uncertain. Trimming took 5 bases from V and 1 from J, leaving 9 bases between them. Germline V gene data show CDR1 as SGHTA and CDR2 as FQGTGA. This CDR3 region has 13 residues. CDR3 DNA sequence: TGTGCCAGCAGCCCACCCGGGTCCTACGAGCAGTACTTC. Amino acids: CASSPPGSYEQYF. The full variable domain, its missing parts supplied by reference TRBV7-3 and TRBJ2-7, is GAGVSQTPSNKVTEKGKYVELRCDPISGHTALYWYRQSLGQGPEFLIYFQGTGAADDSGLPNDRFFAVRPEGSVSTLKIQRTERGDSAVYLCASSPPGSYEQYFGPGTRLTVT.

This chain connects TRBV30 to TRBJ2-5; 7 nucleotides align to TRBD2. Germline CDR1 and CDR2: GTSNPN and SVGIG (reference sequence). J gave up 5 bases and V 3 bases, and 6 bases lay outside the gene matches. The CDR3 runs to 13 residues. The CDR3 bases are TGTGCCTGGAGCCGGCGGGAGCGGGAGACCCAGTACTTC. The encoded protein is CAWSRRERETQYF.

The chain recombines TRBV6-5 with TRBJ1-5; D might be TRBD1 (5 bases). The CDR3 spans 15 residues. V was pared by 7 bases and J by 2 bases, with 15 bases between. Germline CDR1 is MNHEY and CDR2 is SVGAGI. CDR3 sequence (DNA): TGTGCCAGCACCCGGGACCCTAAGGGCAATCAGCCCCAGCATTTT. This sequence encodes CASTRDPKGNQPQHF.

The chain recombines TRBV4-1 with TRBJ1-4; no reliable D call. Germline-derived CDR1 and CDR2 are MGHRA and YSYEKL. The V end lost 4 bases, the J end lost 0 bases, and 15 bases lay between the germline ends. The CDR3 length is 17 residues. CDR3 sequence: CASSPLPEGATNEKLFF. The DNA for the CDR3 is TGCGCCAGCAGCCCCTTACCGGAAGGTGCAACTAATGAAAAACTGTTTTTT.

The chain couples TRBV9 to TRBJ2-3; perhaps D is TRBD1 or TRBD2 (5 bases each). Germline V gene sequence: CDR1 SGDLS, CDR2 YYNGEE. The CDR3 runs 13 residues. V was trimmed by 4 bases and J by 4 bases, leaving 10 bases between them. CDR3 sequence (DNA): TGTGCCAGCAGCCTTGGGACGGCAGATACGCAGTATTTT. This encodes CASSLGTADTQYF.

J is TRBJ1-3 and V is TRBV30, with D possibly TRBD1 on 5 matching bases. Trimming cost V 5 bases and J 4 bases, with 6 bases left between them. CDR1 is GTSNPN and CDR2 is SVGIG in the germline V gene (reference sequence). The CDR3 runs 11 residues. The CDR3 spells CAWGAGNTIYF. CDR3 DNA: TGTGCCTGGGGGGCAGGAAACACCATATATTTT.

The chain joins TRBV19 to TRBJ2-2, with TRBD1 as a possible D gene (6 bases). CDR1 and CDR2 (germline): LNHDA, SQIVND (reference sequence). Trimming removed 2 bases from V and 4 bases from J, with 14 bases in between. This CDR3 region has 16 residues. The CDR3 DNA sequence: TGTGCCAGTAGTATAACCCAGGGGCGCAGCACCGGGGAGCTGTTTTTT. Translated: CASSITQGRSTGELFF.

The chain has TRBV9 and TRBJ2-7; TRBD2 agrees at 8 bases. Germline lookup yields CDR1 SGDLS and CDR2 YYNGEE. CDR3 length: 15 amino acids. The junction had 8 bases not matched to a gene; V was cut back by 4 bases and J by 2 bases. The CDR3, as DNA: TGTGCCAGCAGCCCCTCCGGACTAGCAGCCTACGAGCAGTACTTC. It is translated as CASSPSGLAAYEQYF.

The rearrangement uses TRBV2 and TRBJ2-5; 7 nucleotides agree with TRBD2. The CDR3 runs 14 residues. V shed 3 bases and J 3 bases; nucleotides not matched to a gene: 4. The germline gives CDR1 SNHLY, CDR2 FYNNEI. The CDR3 reads CASSDSAGKETQYF. CDR3 sequence (DNA): TGTGCCAGCAGTGACTCAGCGGGGAAAGAGACCCAGTACTTC.

As DNA, the CDR3 is TGTGCCAGCAGCCAAGGAAGAGGGGCCTCCTACGAGCAGTACTTC. It encodes CASSQGRGASYEQYF. This chain links TRBV3-1 (or the pseudogene TRBV3-2) with TRBJ2-7; the D call may be TRBD1 or TRBD2 (5 bases each). Germline CDR1 LGHDT, CDR2 YNNKEL (reference sequence). This CDR3 comprises 15 residues. Trimming left V 1 base short and J 0 bases short, with 10 bases between.

This chain connects TRBV18 to TRBJ1-2; D perhaps matches TRBD1 (6 bases). The CDR3 totals 12 residues. CDR1 KGHSH and CDR2 LQKENI come from the germline V gene. V dropped 5 bases and J dropped 6 bases, with 10 bases sitting between them. DNA of the CDR3: TGTGCCAGCTCAAAAGGGGGAAATGGCTACACCTTC. Residues: CASSKGGNGYTF.

The chain links TRBV2 to TRBJ1-1; 11 nucleotides agree with TRBD1. Looked up from germline, CDR1 is SNHLY and CDR2 is FYNNEI. Losses at the gene ends were 6 bases for V and 4 bases for J; bases not matched to a gene: 13. This CDR3 region has 17 residues. The CDR3 DNA follows: TGTGCCAGCAGCTCGGTCGGACAGGGGGCGAGGATCACTGAAGCTTTCTTT. It translates to CASSSVGQGARITEAFF. The full variable domain, rest sourced from reference TRBV2 and TRBJ1-1, is EPEVTQTPSHQVTQMGQEVILRCVPISNHLYFYWYRQILGQKVEFLVSFYNNEISEKSEIFDDQFSVERPDGSNFTLKIRSTKLEDSAMYFCASSSVGQGARITEAFFGQGTRLTVV.

The chain combines TRBV29-1 with TRBJ1-2; TRBD1 is a possible D gene (5 bases). Germline-derived CDR1 and CDR2 are SQVTM and ANQGSEA. CDR3 length: 12 amino acids. V was cut by 6 bases and J by 3 bases, with 11 bases left in between. CDR3 amino acids: CSVGEGDYGYTF. In DNA, the CDR3 is TGCAGCGTGGGCGAAGGGGACTATGGCTACACCTTC.